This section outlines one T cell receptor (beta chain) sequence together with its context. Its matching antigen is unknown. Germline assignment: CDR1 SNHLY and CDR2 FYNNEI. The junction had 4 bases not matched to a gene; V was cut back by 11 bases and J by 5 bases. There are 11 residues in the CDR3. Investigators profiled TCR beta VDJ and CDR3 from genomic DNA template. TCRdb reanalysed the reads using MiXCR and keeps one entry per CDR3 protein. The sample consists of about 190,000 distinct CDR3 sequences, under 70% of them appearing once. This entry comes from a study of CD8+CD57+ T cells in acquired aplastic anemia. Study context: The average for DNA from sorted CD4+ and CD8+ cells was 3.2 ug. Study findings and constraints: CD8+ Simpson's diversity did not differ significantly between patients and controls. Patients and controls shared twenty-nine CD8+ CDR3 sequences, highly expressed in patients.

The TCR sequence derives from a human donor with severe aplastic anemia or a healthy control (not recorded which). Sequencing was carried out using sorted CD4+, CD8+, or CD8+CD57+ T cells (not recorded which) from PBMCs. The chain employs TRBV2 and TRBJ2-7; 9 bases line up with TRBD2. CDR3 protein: CAGGLANEQYF. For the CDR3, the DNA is TGTGCCGGGGGACTAGCCAACGAGCAGTACTTC.